This note documents a single T cell receptor (beta chain) sequence. This sample was included in a study of blood T cell repertoires in COVID-19. Profiled with immunoSEQ multiplex PCR; TCRdb holds only in-frame clones, not every one. The sample contains 80,000 to 100,000 clones, around two thirds of which appear only once. Trimming pared 3 bases from V and 5 bases from J, leaving 13 bases between. In germline, CDR1 is KGHSH, CDR2 LQKENI. This CDR3 is 15 amino acids long. This chain uses TRBV18 with TRBJ1-4, with a weak D call TRBD1 (6 bases). This receptor was identified in a man between 70 and 80 years old with COVID-19, enrolled during active disease. What was sequenced was peripheral blood. CDR3 residues: CASSPPDRRNEKLFF. The CDR3 region has the DNA TGTGCCAGCTCACCCCCCGACAGGAGGAATGAAAAACTGTTTTTT.